This T cell receptor (beta chain) is drawn from a study of siplizumab effects on memory and regulatory T cells. Assays examined 80,000 to 100,000 TCR templates per sample. Using immunoSEQ multiplex PCR, the repertoire was profiled, and TCRdb retains in-frame clones only, with some absent. The sample lists tens of thousands of clones; less than 90% were seen once. Study findings and constraints: Naive T cells seemed more diverse than memory cells and seemed major alloresponse contributors. About 80-96% of proliferating CD4+ or CD8+ clones had no assignable naive or memory phenotype.

The germline gives CDR1 SGHTS, CDR2 YDEGEE. V lost 5 bases and J lost 4; bases outside the gene matches: 11. This CDR3 comprises 16 residues. This clone was detected once. Its target is unknown. This chain uses TRBV5-8 with TRBJ2-3, with 9 bases that match TRBD1. Sequenced material: memory CD4+ T cells sorted from blood. The source of this sequence is a human donor in good health. The DNA for the CDR3 is TGTGCCAGCAGTAATCAACCGGGACAGGGCTCAGATACGCAGTATTTT. Encoded protein: CASSNQPGQGSDTQYF.